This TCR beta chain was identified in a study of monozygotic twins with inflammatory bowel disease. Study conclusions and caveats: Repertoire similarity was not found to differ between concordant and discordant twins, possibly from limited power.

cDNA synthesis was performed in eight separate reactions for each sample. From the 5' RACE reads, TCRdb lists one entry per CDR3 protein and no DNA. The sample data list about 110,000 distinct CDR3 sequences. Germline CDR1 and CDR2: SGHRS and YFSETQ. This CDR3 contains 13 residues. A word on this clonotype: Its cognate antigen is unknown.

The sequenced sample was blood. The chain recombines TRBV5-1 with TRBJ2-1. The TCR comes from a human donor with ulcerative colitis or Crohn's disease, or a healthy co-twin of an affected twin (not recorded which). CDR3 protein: CASNLRGSNEQFF.